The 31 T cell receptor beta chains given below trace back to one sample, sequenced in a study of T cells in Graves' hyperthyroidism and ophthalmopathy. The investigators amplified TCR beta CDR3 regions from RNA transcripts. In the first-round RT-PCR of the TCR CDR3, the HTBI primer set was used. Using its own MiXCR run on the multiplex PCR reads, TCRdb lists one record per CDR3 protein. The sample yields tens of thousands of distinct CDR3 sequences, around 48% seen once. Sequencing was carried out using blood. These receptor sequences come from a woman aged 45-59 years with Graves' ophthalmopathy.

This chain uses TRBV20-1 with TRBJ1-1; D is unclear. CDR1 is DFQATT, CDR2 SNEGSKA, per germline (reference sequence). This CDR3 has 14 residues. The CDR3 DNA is TGCAGCACTAGAGCTGCGGGTGCGAACACTGAAGCTTTCTTT. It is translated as CSTRAAGANTEAFF.

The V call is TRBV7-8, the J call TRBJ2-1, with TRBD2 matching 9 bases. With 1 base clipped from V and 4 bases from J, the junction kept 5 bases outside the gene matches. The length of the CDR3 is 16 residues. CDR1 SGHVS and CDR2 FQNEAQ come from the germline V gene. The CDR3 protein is CASSLEGLAGYNEQFF. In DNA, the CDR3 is TGTGCCAGCAGCTTAGAGGGGCTAGCGGGGTACAATGAGCAGTTCTTC.

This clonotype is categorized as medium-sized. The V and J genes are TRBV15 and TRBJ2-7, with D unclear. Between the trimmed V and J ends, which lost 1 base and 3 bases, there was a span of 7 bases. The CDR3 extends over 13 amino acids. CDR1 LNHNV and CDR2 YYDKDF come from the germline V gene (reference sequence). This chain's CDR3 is CATSRVDGYEQYF. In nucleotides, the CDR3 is TGTGCCACCAGCAGAGTGGACGGCTACGAGCAGTACTTC. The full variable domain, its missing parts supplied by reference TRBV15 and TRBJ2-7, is DAMVIQNPRYQVTQFGKPVTLSCSQTLNHNVMYWYQQKSSQAPKLLFHYYDKDFNNEADTPDNFQSRRPNTSFCFLDIRSPGLGDTAMYLCATSRVDGYEQYFGPGTRLTVT.

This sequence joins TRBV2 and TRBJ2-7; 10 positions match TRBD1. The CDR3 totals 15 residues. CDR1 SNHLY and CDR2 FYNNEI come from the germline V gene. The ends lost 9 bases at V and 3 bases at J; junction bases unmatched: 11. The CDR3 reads CASSDPGQGFYEQYF. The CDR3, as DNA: TGTGCCAGTAGCGATCCGGGACAGGGGTTCTACGAGCAGTACTTC.

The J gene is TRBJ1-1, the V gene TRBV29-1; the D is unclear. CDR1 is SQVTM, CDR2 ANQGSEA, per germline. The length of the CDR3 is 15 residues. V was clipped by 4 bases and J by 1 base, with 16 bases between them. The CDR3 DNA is TGCAGCGTTGCCCCTTACAGCGACGCGAACACTGAAGCTTTCTTT. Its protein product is CSVAPYSDANTEAFF.

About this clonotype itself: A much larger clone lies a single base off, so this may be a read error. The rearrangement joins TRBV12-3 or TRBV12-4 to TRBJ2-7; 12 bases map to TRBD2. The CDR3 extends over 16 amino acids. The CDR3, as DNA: TGTGCCGGCAGTTTTAGTGCTAGCGGGGGGGCTGGCGAGCAGTACTTC. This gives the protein CAGSFSASGGAGEQYF.

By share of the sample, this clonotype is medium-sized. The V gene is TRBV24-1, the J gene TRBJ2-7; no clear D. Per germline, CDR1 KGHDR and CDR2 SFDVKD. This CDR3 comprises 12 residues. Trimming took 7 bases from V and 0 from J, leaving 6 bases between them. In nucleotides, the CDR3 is TGTGCCACCAGCAAGGGCTCCTACGAGCAGTACTTC. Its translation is CATSKGSYEQYF.

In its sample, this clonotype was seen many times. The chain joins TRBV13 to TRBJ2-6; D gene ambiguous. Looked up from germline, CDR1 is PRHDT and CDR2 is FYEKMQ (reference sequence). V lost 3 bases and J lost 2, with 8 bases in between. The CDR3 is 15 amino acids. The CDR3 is CASSLDHAGANVLTF. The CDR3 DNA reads TGTGCCAGCAGCTTGGACCACGCTGGGGCCAACGTCCTGACTTTC.

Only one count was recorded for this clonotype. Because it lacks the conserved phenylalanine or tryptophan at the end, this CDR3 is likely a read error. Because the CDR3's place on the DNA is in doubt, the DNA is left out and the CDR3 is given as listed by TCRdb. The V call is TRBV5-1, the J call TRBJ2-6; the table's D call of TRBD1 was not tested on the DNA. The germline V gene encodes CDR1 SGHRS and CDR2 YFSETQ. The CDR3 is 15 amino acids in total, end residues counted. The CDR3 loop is CASGPGATGANVPTV.

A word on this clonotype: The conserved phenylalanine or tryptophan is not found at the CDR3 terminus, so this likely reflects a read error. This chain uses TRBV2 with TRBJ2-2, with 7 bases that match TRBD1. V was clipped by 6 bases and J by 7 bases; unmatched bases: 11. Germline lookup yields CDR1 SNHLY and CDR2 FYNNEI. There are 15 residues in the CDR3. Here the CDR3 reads CASSVPGQYDGELFS. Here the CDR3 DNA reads TGTGCCAGCAGCGTACCGGGACAGTACGACGGGGAGCTGTTTTCT.

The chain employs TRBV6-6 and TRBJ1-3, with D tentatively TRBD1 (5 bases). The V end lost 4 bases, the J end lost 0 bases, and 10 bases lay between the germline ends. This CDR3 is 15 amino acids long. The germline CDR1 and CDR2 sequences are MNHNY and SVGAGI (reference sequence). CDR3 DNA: TGTGCCAGCAGTTCGGGGGGATACTCTGGAAACACCATATATTTT. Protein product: CASSSGGYSGNTIYF.

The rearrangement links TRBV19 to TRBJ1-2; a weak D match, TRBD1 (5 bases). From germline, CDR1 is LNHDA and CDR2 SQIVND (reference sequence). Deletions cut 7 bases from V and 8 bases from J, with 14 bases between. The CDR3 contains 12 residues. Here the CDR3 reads CASTGQLSGYTF. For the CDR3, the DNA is TGTGCCAGTACAGGGCAGTTATCCGGCTACACCTTC.

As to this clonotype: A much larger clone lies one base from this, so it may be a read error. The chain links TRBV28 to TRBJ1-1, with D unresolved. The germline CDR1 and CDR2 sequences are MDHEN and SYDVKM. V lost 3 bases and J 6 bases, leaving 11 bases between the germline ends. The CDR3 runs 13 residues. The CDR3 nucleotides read TGTGCCAGCAGTTTGGACGGCGGCTCTGAAGCTTTCTTT. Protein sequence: CASSLDGGSEAFF.

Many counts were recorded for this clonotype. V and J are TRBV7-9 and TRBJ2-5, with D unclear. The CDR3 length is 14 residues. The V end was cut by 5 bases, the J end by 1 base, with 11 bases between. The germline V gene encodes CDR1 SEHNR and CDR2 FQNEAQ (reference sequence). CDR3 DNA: TGTGCCAGCAGCCCCCGATTAGCCCAAGAGACCCAGTACTTC. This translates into CASSPRLAQETQYF.

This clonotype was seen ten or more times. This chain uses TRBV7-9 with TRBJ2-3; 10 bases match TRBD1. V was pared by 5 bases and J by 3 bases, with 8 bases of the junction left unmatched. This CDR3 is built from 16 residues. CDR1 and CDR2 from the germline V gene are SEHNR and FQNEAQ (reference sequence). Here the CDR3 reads CASSPLRDRGTDTQYF. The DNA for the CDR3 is TGTGCCAGCAGCCCACTCCGGGACAGGGGTACAGATACGCAGTATTTT.

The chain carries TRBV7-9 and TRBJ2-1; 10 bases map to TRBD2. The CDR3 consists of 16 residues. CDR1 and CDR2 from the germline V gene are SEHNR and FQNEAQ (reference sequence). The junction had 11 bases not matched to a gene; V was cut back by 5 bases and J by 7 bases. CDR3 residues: CASSRLGGLANNEQFF. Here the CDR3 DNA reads TGTGCCAGCAGCCGTCTGGGGGGACTAGCGAATAATGAGCAGTTCTTC.

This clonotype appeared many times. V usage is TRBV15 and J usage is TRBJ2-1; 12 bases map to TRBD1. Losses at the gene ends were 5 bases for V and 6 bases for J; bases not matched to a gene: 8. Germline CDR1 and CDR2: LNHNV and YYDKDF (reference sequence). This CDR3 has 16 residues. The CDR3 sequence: CATSRAGTGGRNEQFF. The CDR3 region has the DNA TGTGCCACCAGCCGTGCCGGGACAGGGGGCCGCAATGAGCAGTTCTTC.

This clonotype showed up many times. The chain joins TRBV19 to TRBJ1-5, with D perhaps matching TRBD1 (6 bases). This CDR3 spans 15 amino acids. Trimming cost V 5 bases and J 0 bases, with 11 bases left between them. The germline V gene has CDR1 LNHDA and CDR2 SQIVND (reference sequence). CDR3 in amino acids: CASSWGAYSNQPQHF. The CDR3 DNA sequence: TGTGCCAGTAGTTGGGGGGCGTATAGCAATCAGCCCCAGCATTTT.

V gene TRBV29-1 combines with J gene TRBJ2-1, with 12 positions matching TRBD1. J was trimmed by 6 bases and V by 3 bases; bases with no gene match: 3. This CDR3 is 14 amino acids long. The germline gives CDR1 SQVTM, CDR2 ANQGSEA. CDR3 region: CSVERDRGRNEQFF. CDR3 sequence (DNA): TGCAGCGTTGAGAGGGACAGGGGGCGCAATGAGCAGTTCTTC.

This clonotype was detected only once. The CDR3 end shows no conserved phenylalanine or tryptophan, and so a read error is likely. CDR3 in DNA: TGTGCCAGCAGCTTAGCGAGGTCCTACGAGCAGTACTCC. Protein product: CASSLARSYEQYS. This chain joins TRBV7-9 and TRBJ2-7; D unresolved. The CDR3 runs 13 residues. Germline V gene lookup returns CDR1 SEHNR and CDR2 FQNEAQ (reference sequence). V lost 0 bases and J lost 1, with 4 bases in between.

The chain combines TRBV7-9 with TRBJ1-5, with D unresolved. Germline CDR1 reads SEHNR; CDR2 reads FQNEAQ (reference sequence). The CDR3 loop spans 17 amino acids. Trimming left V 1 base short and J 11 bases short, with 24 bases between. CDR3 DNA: TGTGCCAGCAGCTTAGTTTCAGCGGGAGGGCCTAAGGAGACCCAGCATTTT. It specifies CASSLVSAGGPKETQHF.

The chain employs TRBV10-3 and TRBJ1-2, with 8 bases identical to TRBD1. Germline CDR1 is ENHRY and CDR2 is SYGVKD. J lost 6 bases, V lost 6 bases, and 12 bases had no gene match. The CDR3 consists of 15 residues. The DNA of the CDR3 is TGTGCCATCAGCAGGACAGGGACGCTCGGGCATGGCTACACCTTC. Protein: CAISRTGTLGHGYTF.

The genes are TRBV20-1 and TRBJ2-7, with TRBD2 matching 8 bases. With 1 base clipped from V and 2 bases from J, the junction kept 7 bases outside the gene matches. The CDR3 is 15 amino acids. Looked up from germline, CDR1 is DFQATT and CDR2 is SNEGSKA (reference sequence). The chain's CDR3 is CSARAASGFTYEQYF. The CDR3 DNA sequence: TGCAGTGCTAGAGCGGCTAGCGGGTTCACCTACGAGCAGTACTTC.

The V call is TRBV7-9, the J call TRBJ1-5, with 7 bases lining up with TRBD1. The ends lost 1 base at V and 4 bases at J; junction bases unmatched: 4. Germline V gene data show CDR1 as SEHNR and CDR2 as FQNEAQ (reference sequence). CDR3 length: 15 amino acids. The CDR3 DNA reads TGTGCCAGCAGCTTAGGACAGGGTTTTAATCAGCCCCAGCATTTT. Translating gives CASSLGQGFNQPQHF.

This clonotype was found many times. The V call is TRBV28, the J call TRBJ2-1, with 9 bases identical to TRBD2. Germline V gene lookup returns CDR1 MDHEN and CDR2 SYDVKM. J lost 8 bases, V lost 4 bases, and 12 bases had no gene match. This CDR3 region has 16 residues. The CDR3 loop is CASSSLPSGVTYEQFF. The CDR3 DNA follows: TGTGCCAGCAGTTCCCTACCTAGCGGGGTAACCTATGAGCAGTTCTTC.

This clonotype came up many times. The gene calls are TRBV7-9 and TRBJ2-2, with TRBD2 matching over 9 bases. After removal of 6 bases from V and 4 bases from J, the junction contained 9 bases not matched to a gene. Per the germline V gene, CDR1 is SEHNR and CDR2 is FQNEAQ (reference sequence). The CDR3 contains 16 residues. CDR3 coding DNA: TGTGCCAGCAGGACCCTTAGCGGGAGCAGCACCGGGGAGCTGTTTTTT. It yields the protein CASRTLSGSSTGELFF.

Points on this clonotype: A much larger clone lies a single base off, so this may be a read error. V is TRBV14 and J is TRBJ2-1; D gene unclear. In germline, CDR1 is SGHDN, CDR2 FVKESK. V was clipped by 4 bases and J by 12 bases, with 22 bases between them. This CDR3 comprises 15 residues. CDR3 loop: CASSRGYRSDDGQFF. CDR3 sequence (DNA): TGTGCCAGCAGCCGGGGTTATCGTAGTGACGATGGGCAGTTCTTC.

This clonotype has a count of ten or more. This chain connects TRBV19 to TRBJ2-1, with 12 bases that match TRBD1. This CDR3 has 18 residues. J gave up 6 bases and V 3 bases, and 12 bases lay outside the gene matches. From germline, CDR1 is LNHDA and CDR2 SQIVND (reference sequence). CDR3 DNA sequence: TGTGCCAGTAGTATGTGGATAGGGACAGGGGGCGGACGCAATGAGCAGTTCTTC. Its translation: CASSMWIGTGGGRNEQFF.

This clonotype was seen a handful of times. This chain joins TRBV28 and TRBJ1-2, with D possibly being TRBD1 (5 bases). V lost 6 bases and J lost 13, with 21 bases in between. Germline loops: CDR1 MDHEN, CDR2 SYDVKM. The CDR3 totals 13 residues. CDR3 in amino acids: CASSSGRDSKGTF. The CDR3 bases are TGTGCCAGCAGCTCCGGCAGGGACTCAAAAGGCACCTTC.

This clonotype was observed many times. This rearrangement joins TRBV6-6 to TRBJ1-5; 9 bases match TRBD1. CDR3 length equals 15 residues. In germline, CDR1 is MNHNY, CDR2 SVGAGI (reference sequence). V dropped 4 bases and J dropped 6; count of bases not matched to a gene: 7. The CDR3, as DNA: TGTGCCAGCAGTTCTGGACAGGGGATGGGTCAGCCCCAGCATTTT. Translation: CASSSGQGMGQPQHF.

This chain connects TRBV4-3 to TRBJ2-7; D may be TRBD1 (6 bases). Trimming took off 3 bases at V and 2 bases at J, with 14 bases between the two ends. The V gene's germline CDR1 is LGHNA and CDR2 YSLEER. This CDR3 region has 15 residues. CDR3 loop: CASSHGTSTAYEQYF. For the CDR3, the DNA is TGCGCCAGCAGCCACGGGACATCAACCGCCTACGAGCAGTACTTC.